These 9 T cell receptor beta chains share one sample of origin, sequenced in a study of T cells in narcolepsy. Some clones are missing from TCRdb's copy, which holds only in-frame ones; the method was immunoSEQ multiplex PCR. The sample yields over 25,000 clones, roughly 90% seen once. Sequences were obtained from CD45RA- memory CD4+ T cells from PBMCs. The receptors come from a human donor with narcolepsy.

About this clone itself: Other DNA sequences in this specimen translate into the identical CDR3. This chain links TRBV6-1 with TRBJ1-5, with D hard to call. Germline assignment: CDR1 MNHNS and CDR2 SASEGT. V lost 2 bases to trimming and J lost 2 bases, with 7 bases between them. There are 14 residues in the CDR3. As DNA, the CDR3 is TGTGCCAGCAGTGAATCAGGCGGCAATCAGCCCCAGCATTTT. Its translation: CASSESGGNQPQHF.

This clone was observed a single time. The chain links TRBV5-6 to TRBJ2-1; 10 bases agree with TRBD1. The germline CDR1 and CDR2 sequences are SGHDT and YYEEEE. The CDR3 totals 17 residues. V gave up 3 bases and J gave up 9 bases; unmatched junction bases: 15. The CDR3 loop reads CASSSRGGDRGAGEQFF. CDR3 sequence (DNA): TGTGCCAGCAGCTCCCGGGGTGGGGACAGGGGAGCAGGTGAGCAGTTCTTC.

V is TRBV18 and J is TRBJ1-2, with TRBD1 matching over 9 bases. The CDR3 runs 14 residues. Germline CDR1 is KGHSH and CDR2 is LQKENI. The J segment lost 2 bases and the V segment lost 2 bases, leaving 0 bases of the junction unmatched. As DNA, the CDR3 is TGTGCCAGCTCACCAGGACAGGGGAACTATGGCTACACCTTC. Translating it yields CASSPGQGNYGYTF.

The chain joins TRBV19 to TRBJ1-5, with 8 bases fitting TRBD1. The CDR3 has 16 residues. J gave up 1 base and V 2 bases, and 4 bases lay outside the gene matches. In germline, CDR1 is LNHDA, CDR2 SQIVND (reference sequence). The CDR3 spells CASSIPRGLSNQPQHF. For the CDR3, the DNA is TGTGCCAGTAGTATACCCAGGGGGCTCAGCAATCAGCCCCAGCATTTT.

The chain has TRBV20-1 and TRBJ2-1, with D unresolved. Germline V CDR1 and CDR2: DFQATT, SNEGSKA (reference sequence). V was trimmed by 7 bases and J by 8 bases, leaving 9 bases between them. The CDR3 length is 10 residues. As DNA, the CDR3 is TGCAGTGGGCGAAGGGATGAGCAGTTCTTC. Encoded protein: CSGRRDEQFF.

The rearrangement joins TRBV5-4 to TRBJ2-7, with D perhaps matching TRBD1 or TRBD2 (5 bases each). The CDR3 consists of 13 residues. The V and J ends lost 4 bases and 3 bases respectively, with 11 bases between them. The V gene's germline CDR1 is SGHNT and CDR2 YYREEE (reference sequence). Here the CDR3 reads CASSAGTFYEQYF. The DNA for the CDR3 is TGTGCCAGCAGCGCCGGGACCTTCTACGAGCAGTACTTC.

CDR3 nucleotide sequence: TGTGCCAGCAGCTTAGATCTAGCACAAGAGACCCAGTACTTC. Protein product: CASSLDLAQETQYF. The chain carries TRBV7-2 and TRBJ2-5, with TRBD2 as a possible D gene (5 bases). Germline V gene lookup returns CDR1 SGHTA and CDR2 FQGNSA. The V end was cut by 1 base, the J end by 2 bases, with 8 bases between. There are 14 residues in the CDR3.

V gene TRBV7-2 combines with J gene TRBJ1-6; D gene uncertain. This CDR3 comprises 15 residues. Trimming removed 2 bases from V and 7 bases from J, with 12 bases in between. From germline, CDR1 is SGHTA and CDR2 FQGNSA. CDR3 amino acids: CASSLIHPGNSPLHF. In nucleotides, the CDR3 is TGTGCCAGCAGCTTAATACACCCGGGGAATTCACCCCTCCACTTT.

This chain links TRBV9 with TRBJ1-3; D perhaps matches TRBD1 (6 bases). CDR1 is SGDLS and CDR2 is YYNGEE in the germline V gene. CDR3 length: 15 amino acids. V was pared by 0 bases and J by 2 bases, with 9 bases between. The CDR3 DNA sequence: TGTGCCAGCAGCGTAGGTGGGGGCACTGGAAACACCATATATTTT. The encoded protein is CASSVGGGTGNTIYF.